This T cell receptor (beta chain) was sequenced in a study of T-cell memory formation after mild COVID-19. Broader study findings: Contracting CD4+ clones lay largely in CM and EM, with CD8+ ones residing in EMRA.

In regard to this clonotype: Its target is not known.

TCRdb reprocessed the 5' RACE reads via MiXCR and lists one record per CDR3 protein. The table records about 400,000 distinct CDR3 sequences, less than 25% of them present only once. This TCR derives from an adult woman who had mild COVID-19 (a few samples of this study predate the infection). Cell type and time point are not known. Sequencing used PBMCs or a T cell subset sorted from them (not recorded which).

CDR3: CSVTGGQSNYGYTF. The CDR3 DNA reads TGCAGCGTTACAGGGGGACAGTCGAACTATGGCTACACCTTC. The J gene is TRBJ1-2, the V gene TRBV29-1, with 8 nucleotides matching TRBD1. The CDR3 runs 14 residues. J was trimmed by 2 bases and V by 5 bases; bases with no gene match: 7. Germline CDR1 and CDR2: SQVTM and ANQGSEA.